This entry features one T cell receptor (beta chain) sequence. Its specificity is unknown. The CDR3 loop spans 15 amino acids. Germline CDR1 LNHNV, CDR2 YYDKDF (reference sequence). Trimming stripped 4 bases from V and 8 bases from J, with 17 bases between. This specimen belongs to a study of T-cell memory formation after mild COVID-19. Points from the study as a whole: CD4+ bias marked clones expanding day 15 to 37, unlike balanced contracting clones.

TCRdb itself ran the 5' RACE reads through MiXCR, one entry per CDR3 protein. The sample has approximately 250,000 distinct CDR3 sequences, 15% seen once. The sequenced material came from PBMCs or a T cell subset sorted from them (not recorded which). This TCR was recovered from an adult woman who had mild COVID-19 (a few samples of this study predate the infection). Cell type and time point are not known. V usage is TRBV15 and J usage is TRBJ1-4, with D possibly TRBD1 on 6 matching bases. The CDR3 DNA reads as TGTGCCACCAGCACCCGGGACACCCGAAGGGAAAAACTGTTTTTT. Protein: CATSTRDTRREKLFF. Combining the CDR3 with reference TRBV15 and TRBJ1-4 gives the whole variable domain DAMVIQNPRYQVTQFGKPVTLSCSQTLNHNVMYWYQQKSSQAPKLLFHYYDKDFNNEADTPDNFQSRRPNTSFCFLDIRSPGLGDTAMYLCATSTRDTRREKLFFGSGTQLSVL.